This T cell receptor beta chain was documented in a study of blood T cell repertoires in COVID-19. Study details: PBMCs, B-cell-depleted T cells, or T cells provided the cDNA or gDNA that made up the material.

Participants spanned ages about 18 to 95 years and resided in 24 US areas. Membership in each cohort depended on participant-reported clinical history. V was shortened by 4 bases and J by 0 bases, with 7 bases between the two germline ends. The CDR3 contains 14 residues. The germline CDR1 and CDR2 sequences are SGHRS and YFSETQ. In the source study's methods: It was from reference gene primer amplification that nucleated cell counts were estimated. Profiled with immunoSEQ multiplex PCR; TCRdb holds only in-frame clones, not every one. V, J and clone size reflect that table, while D and trimming were determined from the DNA. The table has some 160,000 clones, approximately 90% seen once; the top ten hold around 6.7%.

This TCR was sampled from a woman between 50 and 59 years old who had recovered from COVID-19. The sample consisted of PBMCs or T cells enriched from blood (not recorded which). The chain couples TRBV5-1 to TRBJ1-4; the D is unclear. In DNA form, the CDR3 reads TGCGCCAGCAGCATAGCAGCAACTAATGAAAAACTGTTTTTT. The encoded protein is CASSIAATNEKLFF.